This is a list of T cell receptor beta chains from one sample in a study of monozygotic twins with inflammatory bowel disease. No DNA is given; TCRdb re-called the 5' RACE reads and lists each CDR3 protein once. The sample's table shows some 90,000 distinct CDR3 sequences. Sequencing input: blood. The receptors here all came from a human donor with ulcerative colitis or Crohn's disease, or a healthy co-twin of an affected twin (not recorded which). The CDR3 runs from the conserved cysteine through the conserved F or W. The order of the fields is CDR3 protein, V gene, J gene.

CDR3 protein: CSGGTSGGLETQYF; V gene: TRBV29-1; J gene: TRBJ2-5
CDR3 protein: CASSYDKDKKSPLHF; V gene: TRBV5-1; J gene: TRBJ1-6
CDR3 protein: CASSFSGTSGRDEQFF; V gene: TRBV5-1; J gene: TRBJ2-1
CDR3 protein: CASTKSALRGRKGNTEAFF; V gene: TRBV6-1; J gene: TRBJ1-1
CDR3 protein: CASSPQGAKNIQYF; V gene: TRBV18; J gene: TRBJ2-4
CDR3 protein: CASSLDVLETQYF; V gene: TRBV7-3; J gene: TRBJ2-5
CDR3 protein: CASSLMRQSNTGELFF; V gene: TRBV7-8; J gene: TRBJ2-2
CDR3 protein: CASSSDRGFGYTF; V gene: TRBV5-5; J gene: TRBJ1-2
CDR3 protein: CASSLVLAGQFF; V gene: TRBV11-2; J gene: TRBJ2-1
CDR3 protein: CASSQGGSSRDRQFF; V gene: TRBV3-1; J gene: TRBJ2-1
CDR3 protein: CASKKGGTEAFF; V gene: TRBV7-2; J gene: TRBJ1-1
CDR3 protein: CASSLGLAVGNEQFF; V gene: TRBV5-1; J gene: TRBJ2-1
CDR3 protein: CSARDSFRTDTQYF; V gene: TRBV20-1; J gene: TRBJ2-3
CDR3 protein: CSVEDSSGGYTF; V gene: TRBV29-1; J gene: TRBJ1-2
CDR3 protein: CASSLGDRGLRTEAFF; V gene: TRBV5-1; J gene: TRBJ1-1
CDR3 protein: CASRRPGQGHEKLFF; V gene: TRBV6-1; J gene: TRBJ1-4
CDR3 protein: CASSLEPSGPQHF; V gene: TRBV11-2; J gene: TRBJ1-5